The 8 T cell receptor beta chains below were found in one sample sequenced in a study of OX40 agonist ivuxolimab in advanced cancers. Preparation of the library involved the immunoSEQ multiplex PCR assay. What TCRdb holds here is the immuneACCESS table cut down to in-frame rearrangements. Part of the clones is not present; checked against another copy, under half of the missing clones reflect an unresolved V gene, and the others are unexplained. This sample lists roughly 92,000 clones; roughly 89% were detected once. Approximately 1.5% of the sample is held by the ten biggest clonotypes. Sample: CD4+ or CD8+ T cells sorted from blood, taken in a trial of the OX40 agonist ivuxolimab. Receptors originate from an adult with an advanced solid tumor such as melanoma, head and neck, liver or kidney cancer.

The chain is built from TRBV7-3 and TRBJ2-1; 9 nucleotides align to TRBD1. Germline values: CDR1 SGHTA, CDR2 FQGTGA. The CDR3 has 15 amino acids. J was trimmed by 8 bases and V by 1 base; bases with no gene match: 6. This CDR3 reads CASSLMGQGLDEQFF. CDR3 in DNA: TGTGCCAGCAGCTTAATGGGACAGGGTCTGGATGAGCAGTTCTTC. Complete variable domain (other parts from reference TRBV7-3 and TRBJ2-1): GAGVSQTPSNKVTEKGKYVELRCDPISGHTALYWYRQSLGQGPEFLIYFQGTGAADDSGLPNDRFFAVRPEGSVSTLKIQRTERGDSAVYLCASSLMGQGLDEQFFGPGTRLTVL.

This rearrangement joins TRBV28 to TRBJ2-1, with 9 bases aligning to TRBD2. V was pared by 2 bases and J by 1 base, with 0 bases of the junction left unmatched. The germline CDR1 and CDR2 sequences are MDHEN and SYDVKM. The CDR3 covers 15 residues. DNA for the CDR3: TGTGCCAGCAGTTTAGCGGGGGGGTCCTACAATGAGCAGTTCTTC. Translation: CASSLAGGSYNEQFF.

This sequence joins TRBV28 and TRBJ2-1; tentative D call: TRBD1 (6 bases). CDR3 size: 14 residues. The V end lost 3 bases, the J end lost 7 bases, and 13 bases lay between the germline ends. Germline CDR1 and CDR2: MDHEN and SYDVKM. The CDR3 loop reads CASSFHRAGNEQFF. The CDR3 nucleotides are TGTGCCAGCAGTTTCCACAGGGCAGGGAATGAGCAGTTCTTC.

This chain connects TRBV7-3 to TRBJ1-1; a weak D match, TRBD1 (6 bases). The CDR3 spans 13 residues. The germline V gene encodes CDR1 SGHTA and CDR2 FQGTGA. Trimming pared 6 bases from V and 6 bases from J, leaving 14 bases between. The CDR3 DNA reads TGTGCCAGCAGGTGGGGGCCCGACTCTGAAGCTTTCTTT. Translation: CASRWGPDSEAFF.

The V gene is TRBV9, the J gene TRBJ2-1; the D gene could be TRBD1 or TRBD2 (5 bases each). V lost 4 bases and J lost 0, with 11 bases in between. CDR3 length: 15 amino acids. The V gene's germline CDR1 is SGDLS and CDR2 YYNGEE. DNA of the CDR3: TGTGCCAGCAGCTTTGGGACGTTCTCCTACAATGAGCAGTTCTTC. Its protein product is CASSFGTFSYNEQFF.

The J gene is TRBJ1-2, the V gene TRBV6-5, with D unresolved. V was cut by 11 bases and J by 4 bases, with 14 bases left in between. CDR1 is MNHEY and CDR2 is SVGAGI in the germline V gene. This CDR3 contains 12 residues. This CDR3 reads CAGYSFPYGYTF. The CDR3 region has the DNA TGTGCCGGATACTCCTTTCCCTATGGCTACACCTTC.

This chain connects TRBV5-5 to TRBJ2-5, with D unresolved. Germline V gene lookup returns CDR1 SGHKS and CDR2 YYEKEE (reference sequence). CDR3 length: 15 amino acids. The V end lost 3 bases, the J end lost 1 base, and 13 bases lay between the germline ends. CDR3 region: CASSSRPEAQETQYF. As DNA, the CDR3 is TGTGCCAGCAGCTCCCGACCAGAGGCCCAAGAGACCCAGTACTTC.

J is TRBJ2-2 and V is TRBV5-1; D is uncertain. Trimming took off 0 bases at V and 0 bases at J, with 6 bases between the two ends. Germline CDR1 is SGHRS and CDR2 is YFSETQ. The CDR3 is 15 amino acids. CDR3 sequence: CASSLVQTNTGELFF. The CDR3 DNA sequence: TGCGCCAGCAGCTTGGTACAGACGAACACCGGGGAGCTGTTTTTT.